This T cell receptor (beta chain) was obtained from a study of cytomegalovirus exposure and HLA in healthy donors. PCR amplification relied on 60 Vbeta primers (plus 13 Jbeta primers). Some clones are missing from TCRdb's copy, which holds only in-frame ones; the method was immunoSEQ multiplex PCR. The data contain hundreds of thousands of clones, around 80% of them singletons. J gave up 4 bases and V 9 bases, and 7 bases lay outside the gene matches. The CDR3 is 14 amino acids. CDR1 is SNHLY, CDR2 FYNNEI, per germline. The chain uses TRBV2 and TRBJ2-5, with 11 bases aligning to TRBD2. This receptor was obtained from an older woman in good health and CMV-seropositive. The specimen sequenced was PBMCs. The CDR3 spells CASAAGTSGETQYF. The CDR3 DNA sequence: TGTGCCAGTGCCGCCGGGACTAGCGGAGAGACCCAGTACTTC.